This T cell receptor (beta chain) was recovered during a study of blood T cell repertoires in COVID-19. Study at large: The United States, Italy and Spain provided the acute and convalescent COVID-19 samples. T cells, B-cell-depleted T cells, or PBMCs supplied cDNA or gDNA.

The authors' processing: For nucleated cells, counts were estimated from reference gene primer amplification. Some clones are missing from TCRdb's copy, which holds only in-frame ones; the method was immunoSEQ multiplex PCR. V and J calls and clone size come straight from that table; D and trimming were deduced from the DNA. The sample has about 190,000 clones, around 86% seen once; the top ten hold under 3%. Trimming pared 4 bases from V and 4 bases from J, leaving 16 bases between. Germline V lookup: CDR1 LGHDT, CDR2 YNNKEL (reference sequence). The CDR3 is 15 residues long. Sequencing was carried out using peripheral blood. The source of this sequence is a woman between 25 and 40 years old with active or convalescent COVID-19. The V gene is TRBV3-1 (or the pseudogene TRBV3-2), the J gene TRBJ1-2; D ambiguous. CDR3: CASSLLDSPAYGYTF. The DNA for the CDR3 is TGTGCCAGCAGCCTTTTGGACTCGCCCGCCTATGGCTACACCTTC.